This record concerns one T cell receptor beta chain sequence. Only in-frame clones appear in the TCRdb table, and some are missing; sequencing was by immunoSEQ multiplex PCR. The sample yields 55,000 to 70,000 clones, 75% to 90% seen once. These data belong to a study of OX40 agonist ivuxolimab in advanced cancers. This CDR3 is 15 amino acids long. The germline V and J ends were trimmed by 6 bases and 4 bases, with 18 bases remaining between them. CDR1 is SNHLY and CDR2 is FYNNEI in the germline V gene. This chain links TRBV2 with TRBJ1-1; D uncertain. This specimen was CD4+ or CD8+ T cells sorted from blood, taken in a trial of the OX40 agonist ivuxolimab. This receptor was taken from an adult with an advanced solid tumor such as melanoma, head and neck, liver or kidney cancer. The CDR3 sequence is CASRLTPSLGTEAFF. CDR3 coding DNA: TGTGCCAGCAGACTAACACCCTCCTTGGGCACTGAAGCTTTCTTT.